This T cell receptor (beta chain) emerged from a study of blood T cell repertoires in COVID-19. About the study: Researchers got acute and convalescent COVID-19 samples from the United States, Italy and Spain. PBMCs, B-cell-depleted T cells, or T cells were the source of the cDNA or gDNA that made up the material.

Per the authors' pipeline: Amplified reference gene primers provided the basis for estimating nucleated cell counts. Measured with immunoSEQ multiplex PCR; TCRdb has only the in-frame clones, and not every one. From that table come the V and J calls and clone size; the DNA was used to work out D and trimming. The sample shows some 290,000 clones, roughly 90% of them seen only once. The germline V gene has CDR1 MNHNS and CDR2 SASEGT. The CDR3 extends over 13 amino acids. V gave up 1 base and J gave up 5 bases, with 9 bases separating them. This TCR derives from a woman aged 45 to 65 who had recovered from COVID-19. The specimen was peripheral blood. V is TRBV6-1 and J is TRBJ2-7; a weak D match, TRBD2 (6 bases). The CDR3 is CASSEGWGDEQYF. The CDR3 DNA reads as TGTGCCAGCAGTGAAGGTTGGGGGGACGAGCAGTACTTC.